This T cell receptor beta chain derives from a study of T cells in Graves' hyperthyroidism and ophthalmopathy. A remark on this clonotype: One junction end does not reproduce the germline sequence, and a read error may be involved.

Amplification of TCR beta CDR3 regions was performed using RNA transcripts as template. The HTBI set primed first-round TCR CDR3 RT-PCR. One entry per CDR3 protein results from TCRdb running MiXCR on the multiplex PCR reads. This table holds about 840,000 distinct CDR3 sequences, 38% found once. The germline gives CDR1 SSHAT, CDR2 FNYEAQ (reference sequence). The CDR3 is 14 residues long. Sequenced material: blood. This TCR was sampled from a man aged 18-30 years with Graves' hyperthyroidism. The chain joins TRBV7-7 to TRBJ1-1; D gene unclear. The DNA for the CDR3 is TGTGCTAGCAGCTTAGAGCCGGGCTACACTGAAGCTTTCTTT. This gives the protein CASSLEPGYTEAFF.